This is a list of T cell receptor beta chains from one sample in a study of Ad26.COV2.S vaccination and SARS-CoV-2 variants. The protocol was immunoSEQ multiplex PCR, while the TCRdb copy is restricted to in-frame clones and leaves out a portion. This table holds about 500,000 clones, approximately 90% found once. Sequenced material: peripheral blood, taken in a trial of Ad26.COV2.S vaccine versus placebo. All receptors derive from a person between 18 and 60 years old who received the Ad26.COV2.S COVID-19 vaccine or a placebo. The CDR3 runs from the conserved cysteine through the conserved F or W. A D gene is named only where the DNA matches it firmly. Expanded clones are given a class, and other clones once, few, many or no size at all.

J	V	D	length	size	DNA	CDR3
TRBJ2-7	TRBV28	TRBD1	16	-	TGTGCCAGCAGTTTCGGGACAGGGGGGGCCACCTACGAGCAGTACTTC	CASSFGTGGATYEQYF
TRBJ1-5	TRBV7-8	TRBD1	18	-	TGTGCCAGCAGCTTTTCCGGGACAGGGGGGATTAGCAATCAGCCCCAGCATTTT	CASSFSGTGGISNQPQHF
TRBJ2-2	TRBV4-2	TRBD1	17	once	TGTGCCAGCAGCCAAGGTGTCCAGGGGGCGAACACCGGGGAGCTGTTTTTT	CASSQGVQGANTGELFF
TRBJ2-5	TRBV9	-	14	-	TGTGCCAGCAGCGTAGGGCGGCTGCAAGAGACCCAGTACTTC	CASSVGRLQETQYF
TRBJ2-7	TRBV11-2	-	15	-	TGTGCCAGCAGCTCGGGGTGGGACAACTCCTACGAGCAGTACTTC	CASSSGWDNSYEQYF
TRBJ2-7	TRBV7-9	TRBD1	18	-	TGTGCCAGCAGCCGAACTCACCTACTGGGGACAGGGTCACACGAGCAGTACTTC	CASSRTHLLGTGSHEQYF
TRBJ1-1	TRBV19	-	11	-	TGTGCCAGTAGCCAGGGAATTGAAGCTTTCTTT	CASSQGIEAFF
TRBJ2-3	TRBV21-1	-	19	-	TGTGCCAGCCGATGCACTGTTGGGACTAGCGGAACTAGCACAGATACGCAGTATTTT	CASRCTVGTSGTSTDTQYF
TRBJ2-6	TRBV27	-	15	once	TGTGCCAGCGGTCCGTGGACTGCTGGGGCCAACGTCCTGACTTTC	CASGPWTAGANVLTF
TRBJ2-1	TRBV18	-	15	-	TGTGCCAGCTCACCACCGTCGGCCAGTTACAATGAGCAGTTCTTC	CASSPPSASYNEQFF
TRBJ1-2	TRBV28	TRBD1	14	-	TGTGCCAGCATCACGGGACAGGGGGCTGGTGGCTACACCTTC	CASITGQGAGGYTF
TRBJ1-2	TRBV20-1	-	11	-	TGCAGTGCTACCGTCGGACGAGGCTACACCTTC	CSATVGRGYTF
TRBJ2-1	TRBV5-4	TRBD2	16	-	TGTGCCAGCAGCTTGTTTCTAGCGGGAGGGCCGGGTGAGCAGTTCTTC	CASSLFLAGGPGEQFF
TRBJ2-1	TRBV24-1	TRBD2	18	-	TGTGCCACCTCTTATCCCGGGGGCACGGGACTAGCTGCCAATGAGCAGTTCTTC	CATSYPGGTGLAANEQFF
TRBJ2-2	TRBV5-1	TRBD1	16	-	TGCGCCAGCAGCTATCACCGGGACAGGGTAACCGGGGAGCTGTTTTTT	CASSYHRDRVTGELFF
TRBJ1-1	TRBV18	-	13	-	TGTGCCAGCTCACCCACGGGCAACACTGAAGCTTTCTTT	CASSPTGNTEAFF
TRBJ2-3	TRBV4-2	-	14	-	TGTGCCAGCAGCCACGGACAAAGCACAGATACGCAGTATTTT	CASSHGQSTDTQYF
TRBJ2-7	TRBV7-4	-	16	few	TGTGCCAGCAGCTTAAGTGGCCCTTGGCTAGCCTACGAGCAGTACTTC	CASSLSGPWLAYEQYF
TRBJ2-3	TRBV7-8	-	13	once	TGTGCCAGCAGCAGACACTTGTCAGATACGCAGTATTTT	CASSRHLSDTQYF
TRBJ1-6	TRBV29-1	TRBD1	16	-	TGCAGCGTTGAGGAGGGGGGCGGGACAGGGGCTTCACCCCTCCACTTT	CSVEEGGGTGASPLHF
TRBJ2-1	TRBV11-2	TRBD2	15	-	TGTGCCAGCAGTACCGGACTAGTCCCCTACAATGAGCAGTTCTTC	CASSTGLVPYNEQFF
TRBJ2-3	TRBV5-1	TRBD1	15	-	TGCGCCAGCAGCCTGGGGGACAGAGACACAGATACGCAGTATTTT	CASSLGDRDTDTQYF
TRBJ2-7	TRBV6-6	-	17	-	TGTGCCAGCAGTCGACGCCAGGCAACTAACGGGAACTACGAGCAGTACTTC	CASSRRQATNGNYEQYF
TRBJ2-7	TRBV19	-	21	-	TGTGCCAGTAGTCCCTCCGTATTTGGGCAGGCAGACCCAGCAGGAGTGGACGAGCAGTACTTC	CASSPSVFGQADPAGVDEQYF
TRBJ2-3	TRBV24-1	TRBD1	17	-	TGTGCCACCAGTGATATCCCGGGACAGGGGTTCACAGATACGCAGTATTTT	CATSDIPGQGFTDTQYF
TRBJ2-1	TRBV28	TRBD2	14	-	TGTGCCAGCAAGGGGCTAGCGGGAGCCAATGAGCAGTTCTTC	CASKGLAGANEQFF
TRBJ2-1	TRBV7-2	-	15	-	TGTGCCAGCAGCTCCCCTGAGACTAGGGGCAATGAGCAGTTCTTC	CASSSPETRGNEQFF
TRBJ2-7	TRBV2	-	12	-	TGTGCCAGCACTTGGGACTTAAAGGAGCAGTACTTC	CASTWDLKEQYF
TRBJ2-7	TRBV28	-	13	-	TGTGCCAGCAGCGGGGTGCCGATCTACGAGCAGTACTTC	CASSGVPIYEQYF
TRBJ2-1	TRBV5-1	TRBD2	19	-	TGCGCCAGCAGCACCCAACCCGGGACTAGCGGGTCGTCCTACAATGAGCAGTTCTTC	CASSTQPGTSGSSYNEQFF
TRBJ1-1	TRBV9	-	12	few	TGTGCCAGCAGCCCAGGAGGGGCTGAAGCTTTCTTT	CASSPGGAEAFF
TRBJ2-1	TRBV3-1/TRBV3-2	-	15	-	TGTGCCAGCAGCCAAGGGGACTTCCTATACAATGAGCAGTTCTTC	CASSQGDFLYNEQFF
TRBJ1-4	TRBV6-2/TRBV6-3	-	13	-	TGTGCCAGCAGTTACGTGACATCTGAAAAACTGTTTTTT	CASSYVTSEKLFF
TRBJ2-7	TRBV7-3	-	12	-	TGTGCCAGCAGCGAACAGGGTGGCGAGCAGTACTTC	CASSEQGGEQYF
TRBJ2-1	TRBV3-1/TRBV3-2	TRBD1	19	-	TGTGCCAGCAGCCCAAAGTGGGGTGCGTGGGGACAGCAAAACAATGAGCAGTTCTTC	CASSPKWGAWGQQNNEQFF
TRBJ2-2	TRBV27	-	14	once	TGTGCCAGCAGCTGGCGGAGTGACCCCGGGGAGCTGTTTTTT	CASSWRSDPGELFF